These 27 T cell receptor beta chains share one sample of origin, sequenced in a study of yellow fever vaccine responses in identical twins. TCRdb ran MiXCR on the RT-PCR reads and lists one entry per CDR3 protein. The sample shows some 5,000 distinct CDR3 sequences, 65% to 80% of them seen only once. The sequencing used T cells from blood (PBMCs), unsorted or a sorted subset (not recorded which), collected before or after yellow fever vaccination (not recorded which). These receptors were obtained from a woman between 18 and 29 years old who received the yellow fever vaccine.

The V and J genes are TRBV20-1 and TRBJ2-7; D is unclear. Trimming took off 3 bases at V and 4 bases at J, with 10 bases between the two ends. Looked up from germline, CDR1 is DFQATT and CDR2 is SNEGSKA (reference sequence). The CDR3 has 12 amino acids. The CDR3 sequence: CSASVNTYEQYF. The CDR3 DNA reads TGCAGTGCTAGTGTTAACACATACGAGCAGTACTTC.

This sequence joins TRBV10-3 and TRBJ1-1, with a possible D match to TRBD1 (5 bases). CDR1 and CDR2 (germline): ENHRY, SYGVKD. The V end was cut by 4 bases, the J end by 1 base, with 13 bases between. The CDR3 loop spans 15 amino acids. CDR3 bases: TGTGCCATCAGTGGGGGAGGGGTCGGGAACACTGAAGCTTTCTTT. This translates into CAISGGGVGNTEAFF.

The gene calls are TRBV27 and TRBJ1-5, with a weak D call TRBD1 (6 bases). Germline values: CDR1 MNHEY, CDR2 SMNVEV (reference sequence). Deletions cut 8 bases from V and 3 bases from J, with 11 bases between. The CDR3 extends over 13 amino acids. The CDR3 protein is CASSYRDNQPQHF. CDR3 nucleotide sequence: TGTGCCAGCTCCTACAGGGACAATCAGCCCCAGCATTTT.

The chain has TRBV15 and TRBJ2-1, with D possibly matching TRBD1 (6 bases). The V end lost 2 bases, the J end lost 1 base, and 6 bases lay between the germline ends. This CDR3 spans 14 amino acids. CDR1 is LNHNV and CDR2 is YYDKDF in the germline V gene (reference sequence). CDR3: CATSRTGSYNEQFF. The DNA of the CDR3 is TGTGCCACCAGCAGAACAGGGTCCTACAATGAGCAGTTCTTC.

The J gene is TRBJ1-6, the V gene TRBV7-1; the D gene is possibly TRBD1 (5 bases). TRBV7-1 is known as an ORF, though its function is uncertain. This CDR3 comprises 14 residues. The V gene lost 3 bases and the J gene lost 5 bases, with 8 bases spanning the gap. CDR3: CASSSDSNNSPLHF. In DNA, the CDR3 is TGTGCCAGCAGCTCTGACAGCAATAATTCACCCCTCCACTTT.

The V gene is TRBV12-3 or TRBV12-4, the J gene TRBJ2-7; D is unclear. The V end lost 2 bases, the J end lost 3 bases, and 5 bases lay between the germline ends. The CDR3 has 12 residues. The CDR3 reads CASSLTFYEQYF. The CDR3, as DNA: TGTGCCAGCAGTTTAACCTTCTACGAGCAGTACTTC.

The chain recombines TRBV12-3 or TRBV12-4 with TRBJ2-1; D unresolved. The CDR3 has 14 amino acids. Trimming took 7 bases from V and 6 from J, leaving 16 bases between them. Here the CDR3 reads CASKLEKSPNEQFF. The DNA of the CDR3 is TGTGCCAGCAAGTTAGAAAAATCCCCCAATGAGCAGTTCTTC.

This clonotype occurred once. The rearrangement uses TRBV20-1 and TRBJ2-3; TRBD2 is a possible D gene (6 bases). Trimming cost V 2 bases and J 3 bases, with 12 bases left between them. Germline CDR1 reads DFQATT; CDR2 reads SNEGSKA (reference sequence). The CDR3 totals 14 residues. The CDR3 DNA sequence: TGCAGTGCTAGAATAGGGACTCCAACAGATACGCAGTATTTT. Translation gives CSARIGTPTDTQYF.

This chain uses TRBV11-1 with TRBJ1-4; D gene uncertain. V was trimmed by 3 bases and J by 7 bases, leaving 12 bases between them. The germline gives CDR1 SGHAT, CDR2 FQDESV (reference sequence). The CDR3 is 14 residues long. This CDR3 reads CASSFPVGSEKLFF. CDR3 in DNA: TGTGCCAGCAGCTTCCCAGTCGGGAGTGAAAAACTGTTTTTT.

This chain joins TRBV9 and TRBJ2-1; weak D call: TRBD1 (5 bases). V was pared by 0 bases and J by 7 bases, with 23 bases between. Germline CDR1 SGDLS, CDR2 YYNGEE. The CDR3 consists of 18 residues. DNA for the CDR3: TGTGCCAGCAGCGTAGCTCCCAGTCACGAACAAGGGGCGAATGAGCAGTTCTTC. Its translation: CASSVAPSHEQGANEQFF.

The V and J genes are TRBV11-3 and TRBJ2-1; 8 bases fit TRBD2. Germline values: CDR1 SGHNT, CDR2 YENEEA. V was pared by 1 base and J by 6 bases, with 5 bases of the junction left unmatched. The CDR3 is 15 residues long. The CDR3 DNA reads as TGTGCCAGCAGCTTAGCGACTAGCGTTATCAATGAGCAGTTCTTC. Amino acids: CASSLATSVINEQFF.

The chain is built from TRBV5-1 and TRBJ1-1, with D possibly TRBD1 on 6 matching bases. The CDR3 loop spans 14 amino acids. The germline V gene has CDR1 SGHRS and CDR2 YFSETQ. Trimming pared 3 bases from V and 5 bases from J, leaving 14 bases between. CDR3 in DNA: TGCGCCAGCAGCTCACAGGGAAGTGAGACTGAAGCTTTCTTT. Translated, it gives CASSSQGSETEAFF.

The chain employs TRBV2 and TRBJ2-7; 9 positions agree with TRBD1. CDR3 length: 13 amino acids. Germline V gene sequence: CDR1 SNHLY, CDR2 FYNNEI. V lost 9 bases to trimming and J lost 0 bases; unmatched junction nucleotides: 3. In DNA, the CDR3 is TGTGCCAGACAGGGGGCCCGCTCCTACGAGCAGTACTTC. Translation: CARQGARSYEQYF.

The chain recombines TRBV19 with TRBJ2-3, with 12 bases identical to TRBD2. This CDR3 contains 17 residues. Per germline, CDR1 LNHDA and CDR2 SQIVND (reference sequence). J gave up 2 bases and V 6 bases, and 9 bases lay outside the gene matches. Here the CDR3 DNA reads TGTGCCAGTAGACCCCGGCTAGCGGGAGGGCCCACAGATACGCAGTATTTT. Translated, it gives CASRPRLAGGPTDTQYF.

The genes are TRBV7-6 and TRBJ2-2; tentative D call: TRBD2 (5 bases). The germline V gene has CDR1 SGHVS and CDR2 FNYEAQ. Trimming shortened V by 5 bases and J by 3 bases, and 13 bases separated the two germline ends. This CDR3 has 15 amino acids. The DNA of the CDR3 is TGTGCCAGCAGCCCCGGGGAGCGGTACACCGGGGAGCTGTTTTTT. Encoded protein: CASSPGERYTGELFF. Variable domain in full (rest from reference TRBV7-6 and TRBJ2-2): GAGVSQSPRYKVTKRGQDVALRCDPISGHVSLYWYRQALGQGPEFLTYFNYEAQQDKSGLPNDRFSAERPEGSISTLTIQRTEQRDSAMYRCASSPGERYTGELFFGEGSRLTVL.

The chain combines TRBV11-3 with TRBJ2-1; D may match TRBD1 or TRBD2 (5 bases each). The CDR3 extends over 13 amino acids. The germline V gene has CDR1 SGHNT and CDR2 YENEEA. With 7 bases removed from V and 5 bases from J, the gap between germline ends came to 12 bases. The CDR3 protein is CASTPGRNNEQFF. The CDR3, as DNA: TGTGCCAGCACACCGGGACGGAACAATGAGCAGTTCTTC.

The chain links TRBV9 to TRBJ2-3; possible D gene TRBD2, 5 bases. The V gene's germline CDR1 is SGDLS and CDR2 YYNGEE. The CDR3 loop spans 15 amino acids. With 6 bases removed from V and 3 bases from J, the gap between germline ends came to 17 bases. This CDR3 is CASNQDFSGTDTQYF. The CDR3 DNA reads as TGTGCCAGCAACCAGGACTTTTCGGGGACAGATACGCAGTATTTT.

The CDR3 DNA reads as TGTGCCAGCAGCGCTGGACAGACCTACGAGCAGTACTTC. Translating it yields CASSAGQTYEQYF. This chain links TRBV13 with TRBJ2-7; perhaps TRBD1 as D (6 bases). The CDR3 is made up of 13 amino acids. The germline V and J ends were trimmed by 5 bases and 2 bases, with 10 bases remaining between them. Germline V gene data show CDR1 as PRHDT and CDR2 as FYEKMQ (reference sequence). The full variable domain, its missing parts supplied by reference TRBV13 and TRBJ2-7, is AAGVIQSPRHLIKEKRETATLKCYPIPRHDTVYWYQQGPGQDPQFLISFYEKMQSDKGSIPDRFSAQQFSDYHSELNMSSLELGDSALYFCASSAGQTYEQYFGPGTRLTVT.

This sequence joins TRBV20-1 and TRBJ1-2; D perhaps matches TRBD1 (5 bases). V dropped 5 bases and J dropped 2 bases, with 12 bases sitting between them. CDR1 and CDR2 (germline): DFQATT, SNEGSKA (reference sequence). The CDR3 is 13 amino acids. The chain's CDR3 is CSAPGSGNYGYTF. The CDR3 DNA reads TGCAGTGCTCCAGGGTCGGGGAACTATGGCTACACCTTC.

V gene TRBV2 combines with J gene TRBJ1-1; D gene ambiguous. The CDR3 runs 14 residues. V lost 3 bases and J 3 bases, leaving 11 bases between the germline ends. CDR1 is SNHLY, CDR2 FYNNEI, per germline. Here the CDR3 DNA reads TGTGCCAGCAGTGACCGTCAGGCCTACACTGAAGCTTTCTTT. It translates to CASSDRQAYTEAFF.

The chain uses TRBV19 and TRBJ1-3, with D maybe TRBD1 (6 bases). Germline V gene sequence: CDR1 LNHDA, CDR2 SQIVND (reference sequence). There are 15 residues in the CDR3. V lost 2 bases, J lost 2 bases, and 10 bases lay in between. CDR3 amino acids: CASSISGGPGNTIYF. The CDR3 DNA sequence: TGTGCCAGTAGTATAAGCGGGGGGCCTGGAAACACCATATATTTT.

The V gene is TRBV28, the J gene TRBJ2-5, with 12 bases lining up with TRBD2. The germline gives CDR1 MDHEN, CDR2 SYDVKM. The CDR3 runs to 14 residues. The V segment lost 6 bases and the J segment 7 bases; nucleotides outside the gene matches: 6. CDR3 protein: CASSTLAGGRTQYF. As DNA, the CDR3 is TGTGCCAGCAGCACACTAGCGGGAGGAAGGACCCAGTACTTC. The full variable domain, rest sourced from reference TRBV28 and TRBJ2-5, is DVKVTQSSRYLVKRTGEKVFLECVQDMDHENMFWYRQDPGLGLRLIYFSYDVKMKEKGDIPEGYSVSREKKERFSLILESASTNQTSMYLCASSTLAGGRTQYFGPGTRLLVL.

The chain carries TRBV5-1 and TRBJ1-6; D call uncertain. Trimming shortened V by 0 bases and J by 10 bases, and 11 bases separated the two germline ends. The germline V gene has CDR1 SGHRS and CDR2 YFSETQ. The CDR3 length is 14 residues. CDR3 nucleotides: TGCGCCAGCAGCTTGGTGGCGGTGGGATCACCCCTCCACTTT. Protein sequence: CASSLVAVGSPLHF.

This clonotype was counted a few times. The chain links TRBV5-1 to TRBJ2-3; TRBD1 agrees at 9 bases. From germline, CDR1 is SGHRS and CDR2 YFSETQ. This CDR3 is built from 15 residues. The V segment lost 0 bases and the J segment 6 bases; nucleotides outside the gene matches: 5. The CDR3 sequence: CASSLEGTGGDTQYF. DNA for the CDR3: TGCGCCAGCAGCTTGGAGGGCACAGGGGGCGATACGCAGTATTTT.

The chain recombines TRBV28 with TRBJ2-3; D might be TRBD2 (5 bases). V was clipped by 5 bases and J by 4 bases, with 10 bases between them. Germline CDR1 reads MDHEN; CDR2 reads SYDVKM. The CDR3 has 13 residues. The CDR3 reads CASSPDFADTQYF. Written as DNA, the CDR3 is TGTGCCAGCAGTCCGGACTTCGCAGATACGCAGTATTTT.

V is TRBV13 and J is TRBJ1-3; no reliable D call. The germline V and J ends were trimmed by 4 bases and 1 base, with 5 bases remaining between them. CDR3 length: 13 amino acids. Germline lookup yields CDR1 PRHDT and CDR2 FYEKMQ (reference sequence). CDR3 DNA: TGTGCCAGCAGCTCCAGATCTGGAAACACCATATATTTT. Encoded protein: CASSSRSGNTIYF.

The rearrangement links TRBV20-1 to TRBJ2-2, with 7 bases lining up with TRBD1. With 2 bases clipped from V and 4 bases from J, the junction kept 7 bases outside the gene matches. The CDR3 runs 15 residues. Germline-derived CDR1 and CDR2 are DFQATT and SNEGSKA (reference sequence). The CDR3 sequence is CSARLQGIGTGELFF. The CDR3 region has the DNA TGCAGTGCTAGACTACAGGGGATTGGCACCGGGGAGCTGTTTTTT.